Given below is one T cell receptor beta chain in context. Here immunoSEQ multiplex PCR was the method, and the copy in TCRdb shows in-frame clones only, minus some. The sample consists of 29,000 or so clones, 80% of them appearing once. The data belong to a study of blood T cell repertoires in COVID-19. CDR1 is SNHLY, CDR2 FYNNEI, per germline. The CDR3 is made up of 13 amino acids. V lost 5 bases to trimming and J lost 4 bases; unmatched junction nucleotides: 2. The sequenced material came from peripheral blood. This TCR was recovered from a woman in her sixties or seventies with acute or convalescent COVID-19. J is TRBJ1-5 and V is TRBV2; TRBD1 matches 7 bases. The CDR3 bases are TGTGCCAGCAGTCCGACAGGGAATCAGCCCCAGCATTTT. Protein product: CASSPTGNQPQHF.